This record covers a single TCR beta chain. Antigen specificity is unknown. Assay used: immunoSEQ multiplex PCR; TCRdb lists only in-frame clones, some missing. The sample holds approximately 5,000 clones, about 68% seen once. This sample is drawn from a study of immune evolution from preneoplasia to lung adenocarcinoma. Study observations and caveats: Top clone frequencies peaked in normal lung, apparently declining through invasive adenocarcinoma.

Sample: FFPE lung adenocarcinoma in situ tissue. This receptor was taken from a person aged 55-79 years with lung adenocarcinoma.

The CDR3 sequence is CASSIGQGGTGELFF. CDR3 nucleotides: TGTGCCAGCAGCATAGGACAGGGTGGCACCGGGGAGCTGTTTTTT. The chain employs TRBV5-5 and TRBJ2-2; 8 nucleotides align to TRBD1. Trimming cost V 4 bases and J 4 bases; bases outside gene matches: 6. The CDR3 is 15 amino acids. Germline V gene data show CDR1 as SGHKS and CDR2 as YYEKEE (reference sequence).